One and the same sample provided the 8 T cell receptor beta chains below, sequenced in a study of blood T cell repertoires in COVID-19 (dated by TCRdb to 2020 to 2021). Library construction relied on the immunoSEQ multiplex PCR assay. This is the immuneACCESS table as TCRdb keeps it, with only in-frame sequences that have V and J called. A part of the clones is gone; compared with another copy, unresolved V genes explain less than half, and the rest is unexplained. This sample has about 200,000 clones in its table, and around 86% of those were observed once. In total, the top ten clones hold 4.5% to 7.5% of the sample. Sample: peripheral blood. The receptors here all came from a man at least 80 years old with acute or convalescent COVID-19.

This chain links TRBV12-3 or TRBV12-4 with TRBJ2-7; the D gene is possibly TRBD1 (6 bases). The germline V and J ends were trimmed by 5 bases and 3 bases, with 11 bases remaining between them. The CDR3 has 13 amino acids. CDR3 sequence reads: CASSPTGIYEQYF. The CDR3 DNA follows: TGTGCCAGCAGTCCCACAGGGATCTACGAGCAGTACTTC.

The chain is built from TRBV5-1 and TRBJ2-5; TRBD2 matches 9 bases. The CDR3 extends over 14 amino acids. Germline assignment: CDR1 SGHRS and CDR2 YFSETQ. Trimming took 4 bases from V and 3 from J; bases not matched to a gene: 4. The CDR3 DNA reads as TGCGCCAGCAGCATCGGGACTAGCAAAGAGACCCAGTACTTC. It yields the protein CASSIGTSKETQYF.

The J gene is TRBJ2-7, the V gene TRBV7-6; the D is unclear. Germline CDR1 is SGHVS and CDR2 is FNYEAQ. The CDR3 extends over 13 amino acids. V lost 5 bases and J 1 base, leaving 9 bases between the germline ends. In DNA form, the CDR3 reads TGTGCCAGCAGCGAGCAGGAATCCTACGAGCAGTACTTC. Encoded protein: CASSEQESYEQYF.

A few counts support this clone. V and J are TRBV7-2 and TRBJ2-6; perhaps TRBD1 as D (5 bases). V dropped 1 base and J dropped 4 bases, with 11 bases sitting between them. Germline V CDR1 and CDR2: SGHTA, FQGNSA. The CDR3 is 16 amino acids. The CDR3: CASSLDSGIGANVLTF. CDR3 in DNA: TGTGCCAGCAGCTTAGATTCAGGGATAGGGGCCAACGTCCTGACTTTC.

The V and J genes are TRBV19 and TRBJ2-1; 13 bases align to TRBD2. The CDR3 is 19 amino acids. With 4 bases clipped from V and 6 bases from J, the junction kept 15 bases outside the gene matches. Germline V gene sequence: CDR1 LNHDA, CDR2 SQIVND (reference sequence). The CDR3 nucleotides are TGTGCCAGTAGTACCGGACAGGGAGATCGGACTAGCGGGAGCAATGAGCAGTTCTTC. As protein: CASSTGQGDRTSGSNEQFF.

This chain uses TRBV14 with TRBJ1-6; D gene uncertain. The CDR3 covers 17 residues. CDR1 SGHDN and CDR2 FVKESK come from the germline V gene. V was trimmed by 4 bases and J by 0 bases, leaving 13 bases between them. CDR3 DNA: TGTGCCAGCAGCCTCTTTACGGGTAGCTCCTATAATTCACCCCTCCACTTT. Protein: CASSLFTGSSYNSPLHF.

The CDR3 DNA reads TGTGCCAGCTCGGGGGGAGGGCCCCAAGAGACCCAGTACTTC. Its protein is CASSGGGPQETQYF. The chain is built from TRBV28 and TRBJ2-5, with 7 bases that match TRBD2. The trim removed 8 bases at V and 1 base at J, leaving 7 bases unmatched. The CDR3 spans 14 residues. Germline values: CDR1 MDHEN, CDR2 SYDVKM.

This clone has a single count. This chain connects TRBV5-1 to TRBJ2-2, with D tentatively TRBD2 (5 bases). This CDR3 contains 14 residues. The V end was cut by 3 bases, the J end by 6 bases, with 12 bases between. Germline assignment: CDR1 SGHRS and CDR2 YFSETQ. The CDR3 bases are TGCGCCAGCAGCTCACAAACTAGTCCCGGGGAGCTGTTTTTT. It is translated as CASSSQTSPGELFF.